A single sample is the source of the 21 T cell receptor beta chains below, sequenced in a study of Tregs in tolerant kidney transplant recipients. Data came from immunoSEQ multiplex PCR; TCRdb stores just in-frame clones and leaves some out. This sample has tens of thousands of clones; 95% occur once, and the top ten carry 0.37%. Their cognate antigens are unknown. Input material: Tregs from blood cultured with allogeneic cells. The receptors were gathered from a human donor in good health.

CDR3 in amino acids: CAPAAGRGGGYTF. CDR3 nucleotides: TGTGCTCCGGCAGCCGGCAGGGGAGGTGGCTACACCTTC. The chain uses TRBV27 and TRBJ1-2, with D possibly matching TRBD1 (6 bases). The length of the CDR3 is 13 residues. Germline V gene data show CDR1 as MNHEY and CDR2 as SMNVEV (reference sequence).

V is TRBV7-9 and J is TRBJ1-4; D is unclear. CDR3 length equals 11 residues. V dropped 3 bases and J dropped 6 bases, with 2 bases sitting between them. Looked up from germline, CDR1 is SEHNR and CDR2 is FQNEAQ (reference sequence). CDR3 nucleotides: TGTGCCAGCAGCTTCTATGAAAAACTGTTTTTT. It encodes CASSFYEKLFF.

The V call is TRBV5-4, the J call TRBJ1-2, with 9 nucleotides matching TRBD1. The CDR3 runs to 14 residues. The trim removed 2 bases at V and 8 bases at J, leaving 7 bases unmatched. Per the germline V gene, CDR1 is SGHNT and CDR2 is YYREEE (reference sequence). The CDR3 region is CASSLLQGADGYTF. The DNA of the CDR3 is TGTGCCAGCAGCTTATTACAGGGGGCGGACGGCTACACCTTC.

J is TRBJ1-5 and V is TRBV11-1; D call uncertain. CDR1 SGHAT and CDR2 FQDESV come from the germline V gene (reference sequence). CDR3 length equals 15 residues. V was pared by 1 base and J by 0 bases, with 7 bases between. The chain's CDR3 is CASSLVGNSNQPQHF. CDR3 bases: TGTGCCAGCAGCTTAGTCGGCAATAGCAATCAGCCCCAGCATTTT.

On this clone: Sequence at one end of the junction differs from germline and may be a read error. This sequence joins TRBV7-7 and TRBJ2-5; the D gene could be TRBD1 or TRBD2 (5 bases each). The CDR3 totals 14 residues. CDR1 SSHAT and CDR2 FNYEAQ come from the germline V gene (reference sequence). The CDR3 DNA sequence: TGTGCTAGCAGCTGGGGACCGTCCCAAGAGACCCAGTACTTC. This gives the protein CASSWGPSQETQYF.

The chain is built from TRBV6-6 and TRBJ1-2; D unclear. V lost 7 bases and J 1 base, leaving 7 bases between the germline ends. The CDR3 has 12 residues. Germline V gives CDR1 MNHNY, CDR2 SVGAGI (reference sequence). The CDR3 DNA reads as TGTGCCAGCACACAAGTTAACTATGGCTACACCTTC. This sequence encodes CASTQVNYGYTF.

The chain uses TRBV6-4 and TRBJ2-1, with unresolved D. From germline, CDR1 is MRHNA and CDR2 SNTAGT. This CDR3 is built from 13 residues. The V end lost 3 bases, the J end lost 8 bases, and 11 bases lay between the germline ends. The CDR3 bases are TGTGCCAGCAGTGAGGAATCGGGCTATGAGCAGTTCTTC. Encoded protein: CASSEESGYEQFF.

The chain links TRBV5-4 to TRBJ2-5; 11 bases line up with TRBD2. V trimming: 2 bases; J trimming: 4 bases; junction bases outside the gene matches: 4. Germline V CDR1 and CDR2: SGHNT, YYREEE (reference sequence). The CDR3 length is 15 residues. The CDR3 DNA reads TGTGCCAGCAGCTTACGGACTAGCGGGTCAGAGACCCAGTACTTC. Its translation is CASSLRTSGSETQYF.

This clone was counted once. V usage is TRBV5-1 and J usage is TRBJ2-5, with TRBD2 as a possible D gene (6 bases). The CDR3 runs to 14 residues. Trimming pared 1 base from V and 3 bases from J, leaving 10 bases between. CDR1 and CDR2 (germline): SGHRS, YFSETQ. CDR3 amino acids: CASSLMSSEETQYF. Written as DNA, the CDR3 is TGCGCCAGCAGCTTGATGTCTAGCGAAGAGACCCAGTACTTC.

The chain is built from TRBV5-6 and TRBJ2-5; D ambiguous. The CDR3 loop spans 13 amino acids. The germline V gene has CDR1 SGHDT and CDR2 YYEEEE. Trimming removed 7 bases from V and 6 bases from J, with 16 bases in between. The CDR3 spells CASCPRAQQTQYF. CDR3 nucleotide sequence: TGTGCCAGCTGCCCAAGGGCACAACAGACCCAGTACTTC.

The chain recombines TRBV6-5 with TRBJ2-2; TRBD1 agrees at 8 bases. The CDR3 is 16 amino acids. With 0 bases clipped from V and 6 bases from J, the junction kept 6 bases outside the gene matches. In germline, CDR1 is MNHEY, CDR2 SVGAGI. The CDR3 is CASSYSWTGYAGELFF. The CDR3 nucleotides are TGTGCCAGCAGTTACTCCTGGACAGGGTACGCCGGGGAGCTGTTTTTT.

The chain uses TRBV5-1 and TRBJ2-1; perhaps TRBD2 as D (5 bases). The CDR3 is made up of 18 amino acids. From germline, CDR1 is SGHRS and CDR2 YFSETQ. V lost 3 bases and J lost 4, with 23 bases in between. CDR3 amino acids: CASSSRRGLASLYNEQFF. Written as DNA, the CDR3 is TGCGCCAGCAGCTCCCGACGTGGCCTAGCCTCGTTATACAATGAGCAGTTCTTC.

V and J are TRBV6-1 and TRBJ1-4; TRBD1 matches at 7 bases. With 4 bases clipped from V and 0 bases from J, the junction kept 5 bases outside the gene matches. This CDR3 spans 16 amino acids. Germline V gene lookup returns CDR1 MNHNS and CDR2 SASEGT. CDR3 amino acids: CASSVRQGSTNEKLFF. For the CDR3, the DNA is TGTGCCAGCAGTGTTAGACAGGGTTCAACTAATGAAAAACTGTTTTTT.

The rearrangement joins TRBV11-2 to TRBJ2-3; D may be TRBD2 (5 bases). The CDR3 runs to 16 residues. CDR1 is SGHAT and CDR2 is FQNNGV in the germline V gene. Trimming pared 5 bases from V and 0 bases from J, leaving 15 bases between. DNA for the CDR3: TGTGCCAGCAGCCGGAGGAGGACCTCTAGCACAGATACGCAGTATTTT. Amino acid sequence: CASSRRRTSSTDTQYF.

This chain links TRBV18 with TRBJ2-1, with D possibly TRBD2 on 6 matching bases. The V gene lost 6 bases and the J gene lost 6 bases, with 9 bases spanning the gap. The CDR3 sequence is 12 residues long. Per the germline V gene, CDR1 is KGHSH and CDR2 is LQKENI. CDR3 sequence reads: CASSGGSNEQFF. The CDR3 DNA reads TGTGCCAGCTCCGGGGGATCCAATGAGCAGTTCTTC.

In DNA form, the CDR3 reads TGTGCCAGCAGCCATGCATTTGGACGGACTAATGAAAAACTGTTTTTT. Translation: CASSHAFGRTNEKLFF. The chain carries TRBV5-5 and TRBJ1-4; D not resolved. CDR3 size: 16 residues. Per germline, CDR1 SGHKS and CDR2 YYEKEE (reference sequence). The V gene lost 4 bases and the J gene lost 2 bases, with 15 bases spanning the gap.

The rearrangement links TRBV29-1 to TRBJ2-5; 10 nucleotides align to TRBD1. Germline CDR1 reads SQVTM; CDR2 reads ANQGSEA. Trimming cost V 4 bases and J 3 bases; bases outside gene matches: 8. The CDR3 totals 15 residues. CDR3: CSVGPGQGTKETQYF. In DNA form, the CDR3 reads TGCAGCGTTGGGCCGGGACAGGGGACTAAAGAGACCCAGTACTTC.

This clone was found a few times. V usage is TRBV6-6 and J usage is TRBJ1-3; D not resolved. The CDR3 length is 13 residues. The V end lost 2 bases, the J end lost 5 bases, and 7 bases lay between the germline ends. Germline assignment: CDR1 MNHNY and CDR2 SVGAGI (reference sequence). The CDR3 DNA reads as TGTGCCAGCAGTTACCTCGACAGAAACACCATATATTTT. This sequence encodes CASSYLDRNTIYF.

The chain links TRBV6-5 to TRBJ1-5; D is unresolved. The germline CDR1 and CDR2 sequences are MNHEY and SVGAGI. This CDR3 has 14 amino acids. The V end lost 0 bases, the J end lost 4 bases, and 7 bases lay between the germline ends. CDR3 loop: CASSYSLGNQPQHF. In DNA, the CDR3 is TGTGCCAGCAGTTACTCGCTTGGGAATCAGCCCCAGCATTTT.

In its sample, this clone was seen once. This CDR3 is CASSQGQAFNEQFF. For the CDR3, the DNA is TGCGCCAGCAGCCAGGGACAGGCTTTTAATGAGCAGTTCTTC. The chain links TRBV5-1 to TRBJ2-1; 8 positions agree with TRBD1. This CDR3 is 14 amino acids long. V shed 4 bases and J 7 bases; nucleotides not matched to a gene: 7. Germline V gene data show CDR1 as SGHRS and CDR2 as YFSETQ. Supplemented by reference TRBV5-1 and TRBJ2-1, the full variable domain reads KAGVTQTPRYLIKTRGQQVTLSCSPISGHRSVSWYQQTPGQGLQFLFEYFSETQRNKGNFPGRFSGRQFSNSRSEMNVSTLELGDSALYLCASSQGQAFNEQFFGPGTRLTVL.

V and J are TRBV15 and TRBJ1-2; TRBD1 might be the D (5 bases). The germline V gene has CDR1 LNHNV and CDR2 YYDKDF (reference sequence). V lost 3 bases and J lost 5, with 16 bases in between. There are 15 residues in the CDR3. The CDR3 coding sequence is TGTGCCACCAGCAGCCTAAACCGGGACTTTTATGGCTACACCTTC. This sequence encodes CATSSLNRDFYGYTF.